This TCR beta chain is drawn from a study of cytomegalovirus exposure and HLA in healthy donors. Notes on this clone: The antigen remains unidentified.

The CDR3 runs 14 residues. Germline V gene data show CDR1 as SNHLY and CDR2 as FYNNEI. Trimming pared 9 bases from V and 2 bases from J, leaving 11 bases between. PCR involved 60 Vbeta and 13 Jbeta primers. Sequencing used immunoSEQ multiplex PCR; TCRdb keeps in-frame clones, though not all of them. The data contain about 200,000 clones, 70% of them seen just once; the ten biggest clones take up around 3%. Study-wide findings and caveats: As a later analysis showed, a missense DCLRE1C variant was linked to trimming of TCR beta V- and J-genes. Later analysis suggested most CMV-associated TCR beta chains were HLA-restricted. The CMV antigen specificity of a few CMV-associated chains was confirmed through in vitro analysis.

The chain combines TRBV2 with TRBJ2-6; possible D gene TRBD1, 6 bases. This clonotype was obtained from a man between 40 and 49 years old in good health and CMV-seropositive. Material: PBMCs. Here the CDR3 reads CASASGAGANVLTF. CDR3 DNA: TGTGCCAGTGCGTCAGGGGCTGGGGCCAACGTCCTGACTTTC.